This T cell receptor beta chain comes out of a study of shared T cell receptors in the human thymus. This clone was counted a single time. Method: immunoSEQ multiplex PCR; TCRdb's copy keeps in-frame clones and lacks some. The sample has more than 300,000 clones; roughly 94% are singletons. V dropped 1 base and J dropped 5 bases, with 8 bases sitting between them. The V gene's germline CDR1 is LGHNA and CDR2 YSLEER. There are 14 residues in the CDR3. The clonotype comes from a human donor. Sequenced: thymocytes. The chain combines TRBV4-3 with TRBJ1-4, with D hard to call. Here the CDR3 reads CASSQGSINEKLFF. DNA of the CDR3: TGCGCCAGCAGCCAAGGCTCGATAAATGAAAAACTGTTTTTT.